This T cell receptor (beta chain) was documented in a study of shared clonotypes between healthy human individuals. Study-level points and caveats: Compared with memory subsets, naive subsets generally had larger estimated richness.

Sorted-subset replicate PCRs used 200 to 250 ng DNA, some 31,000 T cell genomes. Authors' methods: In the immunoSEQ data, sequences were junction-only and lacked quality scores, so filtering differed. The repertoire was sequenced with immunoSEQ multiplex PCR; TCRdb's copy has only in-frame clones and lacks some. V and J calls plus clone size are reproduced from that table; the DNA served to infer D and trimming. In the table there are a few million clones, over 90% of which are singletons. V dropped 1 base and J dropped 0; count of bases not matched to a gene: 6. The V gene's germline CDR1 is MNHNS and CDR2 SASEGT. There are 17 residues in the CDR3. In the case of this clone: Its antigen is still unknown.

The chain carries TRBV6-1 and TRBJ1-3, with 7 bases identical to TRBD1. The sample consisted of naive CD4+ T cells from PBMCs. Subset here: CD45RA+ positively selected. The receptor comes from a man aged 18 to 30 in good health. Some clones in this sample may be carry-over from other donors' samples. CDR3 bases: TGTGCCAGCAGTGAAGTATTAGGGGGCTCCTCTGGAAACACCATATATTTT. Translated: CASSEVLGGSSGNTIYF.